This paragraph reports one T cell receptor beta chain. These data belong to a study of blood T cell repertoires in COVID-19. Per the original data handling: Amplification from reference gene primers served as the basis for estimated nucleated cell counts. Profiled with immunoSEQ multiplex PCR; TCRdb holds only in-frame clones, not every one. V and J calls and clone size are given by that table; D and trimming were obtained from the DNA. Of around 100,000 clones listed, around 79% are singletons. Trimming took 5 bases from V and 4 from J, leaving 22 bases between them. The CDR3 length is 16 residues. Germline V lookup: CDR1 SGDLS, CDR2 YYNGEE.

The gene calls are TRBV9 and TRBJ2-7; D possibly corresponds to TRBD2 (6 bases). The material sequenced was peripheral blood. This receptor was obtained from an older man with active or convalescent COVID-19. The CDR3 spells CASSPEHQSGFYEQYF. The DNA for the CDR3 is TGTGCCAGCAGTCCAGAGCACCAGAGCGGGTTTTACGAGCAGTACTTC.